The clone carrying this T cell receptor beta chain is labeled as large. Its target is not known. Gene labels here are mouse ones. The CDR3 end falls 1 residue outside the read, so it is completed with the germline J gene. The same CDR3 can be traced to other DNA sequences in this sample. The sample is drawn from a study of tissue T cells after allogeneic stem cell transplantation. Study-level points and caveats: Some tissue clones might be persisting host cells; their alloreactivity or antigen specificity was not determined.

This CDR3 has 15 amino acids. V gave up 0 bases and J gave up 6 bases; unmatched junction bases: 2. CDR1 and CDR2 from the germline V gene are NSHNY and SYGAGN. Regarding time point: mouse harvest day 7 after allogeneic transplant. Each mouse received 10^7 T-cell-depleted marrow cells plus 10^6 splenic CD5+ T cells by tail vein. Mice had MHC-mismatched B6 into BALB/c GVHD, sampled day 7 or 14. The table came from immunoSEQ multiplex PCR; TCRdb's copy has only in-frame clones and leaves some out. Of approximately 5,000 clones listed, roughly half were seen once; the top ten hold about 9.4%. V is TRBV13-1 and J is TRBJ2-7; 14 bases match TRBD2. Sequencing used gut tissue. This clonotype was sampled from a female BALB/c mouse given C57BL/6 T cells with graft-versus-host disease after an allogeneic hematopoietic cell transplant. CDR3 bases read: TGTGCCAGCAGTGATGGGGGACTGGGGGGGCTTGAACAGTAC. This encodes CASSDGGLGGLEQY. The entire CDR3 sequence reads CASSDGGLGGLEQYF.